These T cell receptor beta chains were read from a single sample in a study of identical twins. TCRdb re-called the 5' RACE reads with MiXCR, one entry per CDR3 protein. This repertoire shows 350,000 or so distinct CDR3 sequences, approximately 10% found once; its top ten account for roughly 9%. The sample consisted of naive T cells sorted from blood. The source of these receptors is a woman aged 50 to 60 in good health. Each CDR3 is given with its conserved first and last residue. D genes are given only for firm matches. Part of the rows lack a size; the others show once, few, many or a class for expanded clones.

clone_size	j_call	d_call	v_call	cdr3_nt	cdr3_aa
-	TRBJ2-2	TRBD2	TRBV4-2	TGTGCCAGCAGCCAAGAGTTAGCGGGGGACACCGGGGAGCTGTTTTTT	CASSQELAGDTGELFF
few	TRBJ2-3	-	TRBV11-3	TGTGCCAGCAGTCCAAGGTCATCTGGAGGATTAGACACAGATACGCAGTATTTT	CASSPRSSGGLDTDTQYF
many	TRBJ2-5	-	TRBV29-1	TGCAGCGTCCTCGGGGGACCTCAAGAGACCCAGTACTTC	CSVLGGPQETQYF
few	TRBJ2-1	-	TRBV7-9	TGTGCCAGCAGCACCCTGCCCGTGGGGCATGAGCAGTTCTTC	CASSTLPVGHEQFF
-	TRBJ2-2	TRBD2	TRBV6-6	TGTGCCAGCAGCCAAACCGCGGGGGGCAGTGCCGGGGAGCTGTTTTTT	CASSQTAGGSAGELFF
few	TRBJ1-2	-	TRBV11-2	TGTGCCAGCAGCTTAGACACCGGGGGCTATGGCTACACCTTC	CASSLDTGGYGYTF
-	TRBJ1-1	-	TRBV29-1	TGCAGCGTTGAAGGGGGTTTGAACACTGAAGCTTTCTTT	CSVEGGLNTEAFF
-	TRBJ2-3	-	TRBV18	TGTGCCAGCTCGCCGAAAATGGCTAGCACAGATACGCAGTATTTT	CASSPKMASTDTQYF
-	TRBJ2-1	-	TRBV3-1	TGTGCCAGCAGCTCACCCGGACGTTTATACAATGAGCAGTTCTTC	CASSSPGRLYNEQFF
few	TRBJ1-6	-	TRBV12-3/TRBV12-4	TGTGCCAGCAGTTTGGGGATCTATAATTCACCCCTCCACTTT	CASSLGIYNSPLHF
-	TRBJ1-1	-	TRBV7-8	TGTGCCAGCAGCTTACAGGATCATGAAGCTTTCTTT	CASSLQDHEAFF
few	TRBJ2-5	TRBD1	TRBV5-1	TGCGCCAGCAGCGGACAGGGAATTTACCAAGAGACCCAGTACTTC	CASSGQGIYQETQYF
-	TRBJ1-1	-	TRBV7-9	TGTGCCAGCAGCTTAGAGACGCGGGGTATAACTGAAGCTTTCTTT	CASSLETRGITEAFF
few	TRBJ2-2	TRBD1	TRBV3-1	TGTGCCAGCAGCTCCGGGACAGGGAACACCGGGGAGCTGTTTTTT	CASSSGTGNTGELFF
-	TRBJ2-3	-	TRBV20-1	TGCAGTGCTAGAGGCGTTTCGGACTTTGATACGCAGTATTTT	CSARGVSDFDTQYF
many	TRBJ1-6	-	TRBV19	TGTGCCTTAATCTGGACCGAGAATTCACCCCTCCACTTT	CALIWTENSPLHF
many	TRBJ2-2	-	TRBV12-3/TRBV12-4	TGTGCCAGCAGTTTAAGGAGGCTGAACACCGGGGAGCTGTTTTTT	CASSLRRLNTGELFF
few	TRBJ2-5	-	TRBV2	TGTGCCACCTGCCGGACAGCACAAGAGACCCAGTACTTC	CATCRTAQETQYF
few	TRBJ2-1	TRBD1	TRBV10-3	TGTGCCATCAGTGAAGGGGCAGGGGGCGGACATGAGCAGTTCTTC	CAISEGAGGGHEQFF
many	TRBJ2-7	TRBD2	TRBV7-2	TGTGCCAGCAGCTTAGGGGCGGGGGGACTCTACGAGCAGTACTTC	CASSLGAGGLYEQYF
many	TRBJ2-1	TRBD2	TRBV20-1	TGCAGTGCTAAGCTTCTAGCGGGGGTCAATGAGCAGTTCTTC	CSAKLLAGVNEQFF
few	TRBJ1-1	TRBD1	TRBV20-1	TGCAGTGCTAGTGGGACAGGGGGCTGGGGCACTGAAGCTTTCTTT	CSASGTGGWGTEAFF
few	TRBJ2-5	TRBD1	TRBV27	TGTGCCAGCTCGACGACAGGGGCCCGAGAGACCCAGTACTTC	CASSTTGARETQYF
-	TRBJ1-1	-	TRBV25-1	TGTGCCAGCCAAAGGCAGTTGAACACTGAAGCTTTCTTT	CASQRQLNTEAFF
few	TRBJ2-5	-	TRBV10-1	TGCGCCAGCTCCCGAGGACAGGGACTACAAGAGACCCAGTACTTC	CASSRGQGLQETQYF
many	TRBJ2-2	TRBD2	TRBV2	TGTGCCAGCAGTGAGAGAGCGGGAGGATTCGGCACCGGGGAGCTGTTTTTT	CASSERAGGFGTGELFF
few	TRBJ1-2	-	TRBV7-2	TGTGCCAGCAGCTTAGCTGGGAGATCTAACTATGGCTACACCTTC	CASSLAGRSNYGYTF
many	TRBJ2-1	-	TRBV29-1	TGCAGCGTTCGAGGACTCAATGAGCAGTTCTTC	CSVRGLNEQFF
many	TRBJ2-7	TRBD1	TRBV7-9	TGTGCCAGCAGCTTACAAGGCCGGGACAGGACCTACGAGCAGTACTTC	CASSLQGRDRTYEQYF
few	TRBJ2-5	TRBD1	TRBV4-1	TGCGCCAGCAGCCAATCCCTGGGGACAGTAGGGACCCAGTACTTC	CASSQSLGTVGTQYF
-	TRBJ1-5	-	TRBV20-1	TGCAGTGGGGCAGGGTCGGCTAATCAGCCCCAGCATTTT	CSGAGSANQPQHF
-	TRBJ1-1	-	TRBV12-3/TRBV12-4	TGTGCCAGCACCCAAAGGAGAGGGCACACTGAAGCTTTCTTT	CASTQRRGHTEAFF
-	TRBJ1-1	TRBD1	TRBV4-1	TGCGCCAGCAGCCATAGCAGGACAGGGGGCCGCAAAGCTTTCTTT	CASSHSRTGGRKAFF
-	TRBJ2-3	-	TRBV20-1	TGCAGTGCTAGGACTAGGGACTCCCTTCTCACAGATACGCAGTATTTT	CSARTRDSLLTDTQYF
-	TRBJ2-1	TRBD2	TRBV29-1	TGCAGCGTTGAAGATCGGTGGCCTAGCGGTAACAATGAGCAGTTCTTC	CSVEDRWPSGNNEQFF
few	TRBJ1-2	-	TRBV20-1	TGCAGTGCTAGGAAACACGCTGGCTATGGCTACACCTTC	CSARKHAGYGYTF
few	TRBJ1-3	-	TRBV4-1	TGCGCCAGCAGCTCAAGGCCGAACACCATATATTTT	CASSSRPNTIYF
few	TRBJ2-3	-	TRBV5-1	TGCGCCAGCAGGCGTATTGGGGATACGCAGTATTTT	CASRRIGDTQYF
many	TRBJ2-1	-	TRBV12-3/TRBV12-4	TGTGCCAGCAGCCCCCTCACAGTCTACAATGAGCAGTTCTTC	CASSPLTVYNEQFF
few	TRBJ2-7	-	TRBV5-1	TGCGCCAGCAGCCGGGCTAGGGGATCCTACGAGCAGTACTTC	CASSRARGSYEQYF
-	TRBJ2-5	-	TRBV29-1	TGCAGCACAGTGGCGTCTCAAGAGACCCAGTACTTC	CSTVASQETQYF
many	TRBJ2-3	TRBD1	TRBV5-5	TGTGCCAGCAGCCGCGATCAGGGGGTCACAGATACGCAGTATTTT	CASSRDQGVTDTQYF
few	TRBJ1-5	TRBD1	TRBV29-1	TGCAGCGTTAGATCCGGGACAGGGGGCGATCAGCCCCAGCATTTT	CSVRSGTGGDQPQHF
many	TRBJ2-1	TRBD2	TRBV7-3	TGTGCCAGCAGCCGTAGAGGACTAGCGGGTACCTACAATGAGCAGTTCTTC	CASSRRGLAGTYNEQFF
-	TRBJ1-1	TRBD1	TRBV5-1	TGCGCCAGCAGCTTGTCAGGGGGCCAAGGCACTGAAGCTTTCTTT	CASSLSGGQGTEAFF
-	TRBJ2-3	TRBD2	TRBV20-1	TGCAGTGCTAGTCCCTTAGCGGGAGGGCAGGCAGATACGCAGTATTTT	CSASPLAGGQADTQYF